The 9 T cell receptor beta chains below come from one sample, sequenced in a study of blood T cell repertoires in COVID-19. Here immunoSEQ multiplex PCR was the method, and the copy in TCRdb shows in-frame clones only, minus some. Among over 200,000 clones listed, about 85% were seen once. What was sequenced was peripheral blood. The receptors shown here come from a woman between 18 and 30 years old who had recovered from COVID-19.

V is TRBV4-3 and J is TRBJ1-5; weak D call: TRBD1 (5 bases). Trimming took off 3 bases at V and 7 bases at J, with 16 bases between the two ends. CDR1 LGHNA and CDR2 YSLEER come from the germline V gene. The CDR3 is 15 residues long. CDR3 sequence reads: CASSQDRRAHQPQHF. In DNA, the CDR3 is TGCGCCAGCAGCCAGGATCGCAGGGCCCACCAGCCCCAGCATTTT.

The chain carries TRBV12-3 or TRBV12-4 and TRBJ1-5; 7 nucleotides agree with TRBD1. This CDR3 contains 13 residues. With V trimmed by 7 bases and J by 10 bases, 10 bases remained unmatched. The CDR3 sequence is CASTDTGEPPQHF. CDR3 coding DNA: TGTGCCAGCACCGATACAGGGGAGCCACCCCAGCATTTT.

The gene calls are TRBV3-1 (or the pseudogene TRBV3-2) and TRBJ1-1; D not certain. The CDR3 is 13 residues long. Trimming shortened V by 4 bases and J by 2 bases, and 8 bases separated the two germline ends. Germline assignment: CDR1 LGHDT and CDR2 YNNKEL (reference sequence). CDR3 in amino acids: CASSPRRNTEAFF. In DNA, the CDR3 is TGTGCCAGCAGCCCCAGAAGAAACACTGAAGCTTTCTTT.

This chain links TRBV4-1 with TRBJ1-2; no reliable D call. The CDR3 contains 13 residues. V shed 0 bases and J shed 2 bases, with 4 bases lying between them. In germline, CDR1 is MGHRA, CDR2 YSYEKL. CDR3 sequence reads: CASSQDPNYGYTF. The CDR3 bases are TGCGCCAGCAGCCAAGACCCGAACTATGGCTACACCTTC.

This chain links TRBV14 with TRBJ2-7; D is possibly TRBD2 (7 bases). The CDR3 length is 16 residues. The V gene lost 3 bases and the J gene lost 5 bases, with 20 bases spanning the gap. Germline assignment: CDR1 SGHDN and CDR2 FVKESK. DNA for the CDR3: TGTGCCAGCAGCCACCTCCCCGGGACACGGGGGGACGAGCAGTACTTC. Amino acids: CASSHLPGTRGDEQYF.

The V gene is TRBV12-3 or TRBV12-4, the J gene TRBJ2-7, with D maybe TRBD2 (6 bases). Trimming shortened V by 6 bases and J by 7 bases, and 10 bases separated the two germline ends. This CDR3 has 11 residues. In DNA form, the CDR3 reads TGTGCCAGCAGCCCCGGGGGAGAGCAGTACTTC. Translating gives CASSPGGEQYF.

This chain uses TRBV7-9 with TRBJ2-1, with TRBD2 identical over 10 bases. Germline values: CDR1 SEHNR, CDR2 FQNEAQ (reference sequence). The ends lost 5 bases at V and 9 bases at J; junction bases unmatched: 7. The CDR3 contains 14 residues. In DNA form, the CDR3 reads TGTGCCAGCAGCGGACTAGCGGCCCCCGGTGAGCAGTTCTTC. It specifies CASSGLAAPGEQFF.

V is TRBV5-5 and J is TRBJ2-7; the match to TRBD1 covers 7 bases. This CDR3 contains 12 residues. With V trimmed by 1 base and J by 9 bases, 4 bases remained unmatched. Per the germline V gene, CDR1 is SGHKS and CDR2 is YYEKEE (reference sequence). CDR3 DNA sequence: TGTGCCAGCAGCTTGAGACAGGGCGGGCAGTACTTC. Its translation is CASSLRQGGQYF.

The chain has TRBV11-2 and TRBJ1-6; D is unclear. The CDR3 has 14 residues. Per germline, CDR1 SGHAT and CDR2 FQNNGV. V lost 4 bases to trimming and J lost 7 bases, with 11 bases between them. CDR3 loop: CASSSGYQNSPLHF. The DNA of the CDR3 is TGTGCCAGCAGCTCGGGGTATCAGAATTCACCCCTCCACTTT.